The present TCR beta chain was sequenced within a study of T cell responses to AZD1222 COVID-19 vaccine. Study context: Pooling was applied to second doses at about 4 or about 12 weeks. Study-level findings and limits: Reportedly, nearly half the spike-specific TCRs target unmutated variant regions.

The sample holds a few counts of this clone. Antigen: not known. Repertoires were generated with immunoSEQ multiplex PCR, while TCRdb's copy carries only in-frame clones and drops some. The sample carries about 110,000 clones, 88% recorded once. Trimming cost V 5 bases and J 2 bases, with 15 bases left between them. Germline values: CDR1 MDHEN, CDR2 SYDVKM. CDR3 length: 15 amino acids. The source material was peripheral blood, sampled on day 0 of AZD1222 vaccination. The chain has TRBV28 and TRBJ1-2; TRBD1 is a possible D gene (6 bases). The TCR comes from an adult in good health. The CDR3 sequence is CASSPLTGRNYGYTF. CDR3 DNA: TGTGCCAGCAGTCCACTTACAGGGAGGAACTATGGCTACACCTTC.